This T cell receptor beta chain was retrieved from a study of T cell changes during pregnancy in multiple sclerosis. This CDR3 has 16 amino acids. V lost 6 bases and J lost 0; bases outside the gene matches: 11. Germline assignment: CDR1 MNHEY and CDR2 SMNVEV (reference sequence). Sequencing used immunoSEQ multiplex PCR; TCRdb keeps in-frame clones, though not all of them. The sample contains approximately 40,000 clones, approximately 96% of which appear only once. The chain combines TRBV27 with TRBJ2-7, with 7 positions matching TRBD1. Sequencing used peripheral blood, obtained in the second trimester of pregnancy. The receptor was isolated from a female donor with multiple sclerosis, enrolled in a pregnancy study. CDR3 residues: CASSSYRHRGSYEQYF. The CDR3 region has the DNA TGTGCCAGCAGCTCCTATAGGCACAGGGGCTCCTACGAGCAGTACTTC.